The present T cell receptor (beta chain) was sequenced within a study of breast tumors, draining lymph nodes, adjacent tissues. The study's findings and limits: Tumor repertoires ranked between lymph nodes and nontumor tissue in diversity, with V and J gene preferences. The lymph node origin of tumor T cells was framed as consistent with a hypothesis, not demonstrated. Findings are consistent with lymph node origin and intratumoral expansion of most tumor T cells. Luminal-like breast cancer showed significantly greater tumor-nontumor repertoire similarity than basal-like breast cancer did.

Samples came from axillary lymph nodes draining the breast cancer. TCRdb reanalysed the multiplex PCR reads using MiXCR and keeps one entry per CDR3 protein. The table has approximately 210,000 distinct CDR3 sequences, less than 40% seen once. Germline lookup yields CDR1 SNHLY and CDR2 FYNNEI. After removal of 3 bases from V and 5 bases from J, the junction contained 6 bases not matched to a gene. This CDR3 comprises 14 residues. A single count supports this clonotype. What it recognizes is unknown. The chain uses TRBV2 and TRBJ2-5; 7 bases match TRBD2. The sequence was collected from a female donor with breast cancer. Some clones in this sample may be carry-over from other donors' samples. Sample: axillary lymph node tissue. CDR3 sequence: CASSDGRAGETQYF. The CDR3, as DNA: TGTGCCAGCAGTGATGGGAGGGCTGGTGAGACCCAGTACTTC.